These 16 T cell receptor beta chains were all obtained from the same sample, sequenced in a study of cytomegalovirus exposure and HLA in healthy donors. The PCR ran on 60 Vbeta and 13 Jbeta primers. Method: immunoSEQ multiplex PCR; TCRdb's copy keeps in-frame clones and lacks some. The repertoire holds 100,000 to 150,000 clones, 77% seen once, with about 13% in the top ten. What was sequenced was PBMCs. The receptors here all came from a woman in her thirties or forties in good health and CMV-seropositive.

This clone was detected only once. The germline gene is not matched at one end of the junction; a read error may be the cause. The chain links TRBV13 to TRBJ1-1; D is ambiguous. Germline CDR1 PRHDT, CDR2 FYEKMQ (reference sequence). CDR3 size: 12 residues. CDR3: CASSLGGSPAFF. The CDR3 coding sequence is TGTGCCAGCAGTTTAGGTGGGAGCCCGGCTTTCTTT.

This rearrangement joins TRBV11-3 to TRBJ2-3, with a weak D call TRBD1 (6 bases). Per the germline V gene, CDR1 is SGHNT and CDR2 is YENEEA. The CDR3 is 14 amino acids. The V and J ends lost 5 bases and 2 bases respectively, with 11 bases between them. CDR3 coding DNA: TGTGCCAGCAGCCAAGGGGACAACACAGATACGCAGTATTTT. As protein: CASSQGDNTDTQYF.

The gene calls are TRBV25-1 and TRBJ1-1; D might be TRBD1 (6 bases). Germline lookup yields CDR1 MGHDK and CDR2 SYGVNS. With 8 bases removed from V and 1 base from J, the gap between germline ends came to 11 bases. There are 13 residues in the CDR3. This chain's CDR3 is CASRTTGNTEAFF. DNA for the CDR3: TGTGCCAGCCGAACGACAGGGAACACTGAAGCTTTCTTT.

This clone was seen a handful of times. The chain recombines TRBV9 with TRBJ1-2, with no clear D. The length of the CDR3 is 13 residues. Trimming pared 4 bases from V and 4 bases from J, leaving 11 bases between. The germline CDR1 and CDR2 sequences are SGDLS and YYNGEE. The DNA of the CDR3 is TGTGCCAGCAGCTCAGAGGTAGGCTATGGCTACACCTTC. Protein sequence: CASSSEVGYGYTF.

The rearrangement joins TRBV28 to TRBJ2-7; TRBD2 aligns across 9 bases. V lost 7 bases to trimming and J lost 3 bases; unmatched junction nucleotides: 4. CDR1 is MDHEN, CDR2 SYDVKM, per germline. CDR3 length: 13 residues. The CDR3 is CASNIAGVYEQYF. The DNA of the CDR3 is TGTGCCAGCAACATAGCGGGAGTCTACGAGCAGTACTTC.

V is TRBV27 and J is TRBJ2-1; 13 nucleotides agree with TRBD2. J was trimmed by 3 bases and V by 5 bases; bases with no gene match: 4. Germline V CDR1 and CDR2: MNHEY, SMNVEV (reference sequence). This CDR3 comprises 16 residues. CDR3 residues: CASSPGTSGIYNEQFF. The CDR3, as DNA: TGTGCCAGCAGTCCCGGGACTAGCGGGATCTACAATGAGCAGTTCTTC.

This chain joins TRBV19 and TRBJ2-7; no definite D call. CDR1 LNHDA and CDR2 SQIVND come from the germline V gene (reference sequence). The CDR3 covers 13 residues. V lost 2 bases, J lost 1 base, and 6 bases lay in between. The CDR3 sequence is CASSITVSYEQYF. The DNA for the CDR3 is TGTGCCAGTAGTATAACGGTTTCCTACGAGCAGTACTTC. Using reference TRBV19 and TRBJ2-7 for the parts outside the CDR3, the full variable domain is DGGITQSPKYLFRKEGQNVTLSCEQNLNHDAMYWYRQDPGQGLRLIYYSQIVNDFQKGDIAEGYSVSREKKESFPLTVTSAQKNPTAFYLCASSITVSYEQYFGPGTRLTVT.

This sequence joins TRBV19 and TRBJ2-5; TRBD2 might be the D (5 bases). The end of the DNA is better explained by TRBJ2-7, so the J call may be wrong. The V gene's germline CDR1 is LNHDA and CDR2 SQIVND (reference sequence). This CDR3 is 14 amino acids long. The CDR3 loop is CASSLGRESYEQYF. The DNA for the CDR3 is TGTGCCAGTAGCTTAGGACGGGAATCCTACGAGCAGTACTTC.

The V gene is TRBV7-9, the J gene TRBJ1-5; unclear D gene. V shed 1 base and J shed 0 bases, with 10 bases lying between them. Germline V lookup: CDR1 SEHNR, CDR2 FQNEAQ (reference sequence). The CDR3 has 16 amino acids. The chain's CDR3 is CASSLDGMSSNQPQHF. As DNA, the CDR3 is TGTGCCAGCAGCTTAGACGGGATGAGTAGCAATCAGCCCCAGCATTTT.

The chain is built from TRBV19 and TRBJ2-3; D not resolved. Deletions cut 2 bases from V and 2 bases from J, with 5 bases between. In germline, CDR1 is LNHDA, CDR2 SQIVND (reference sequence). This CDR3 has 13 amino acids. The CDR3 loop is CASSITTTDTQYF. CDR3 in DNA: TGTGCCAGTAGTATAACTACCACAGATACGCAGTATTTT.

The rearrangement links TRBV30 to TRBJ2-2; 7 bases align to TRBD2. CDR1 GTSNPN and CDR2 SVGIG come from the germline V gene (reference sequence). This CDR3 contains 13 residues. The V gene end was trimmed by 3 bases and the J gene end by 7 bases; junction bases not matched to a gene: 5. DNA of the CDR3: TGTGCCTGGAGCTCGCGCGGGGGCGGGGAGCTGTTTTTT. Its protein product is CAWSSRGGGELFF.

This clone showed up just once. For the CDR3, the DNA is TGTGCCAGCAGCTCCACGACAGGGAGTCAGCCCCAGCATTTT. Translation: CASSSTTGSQPQHF. J is TRBJ1-5 and V is TRBV11-2; 7 bases match TRBD1. The CDR3 totals 14 residues. Germline V lookup: CDR1 SGHAT, CDR2 FQNNGV. V was pared by 4 bases and J by 6 bases, with 6 bases of the junction left unmatched.

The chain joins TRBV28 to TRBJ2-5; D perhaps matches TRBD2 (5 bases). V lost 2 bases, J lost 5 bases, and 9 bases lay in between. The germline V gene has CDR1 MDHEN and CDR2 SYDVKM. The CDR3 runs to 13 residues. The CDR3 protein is CASSLKTIETQYF. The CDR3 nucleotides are TGTGCCAGCAGTTTAAAGACTATCGAGACCCAGTACTTC. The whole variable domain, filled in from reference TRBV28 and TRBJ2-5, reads DVKVTQSSRYLVKRTGEKVFLECVQDMDHENMFWYRQDPGLGLRLIYFSYDVKMKEKGDIPEGYSVSREKKERFSLILESASTNQTSMYLCASSLKTIETQYFGPGTRLLVL.

The DNA for the CDR3 is TGTGCCAGCAGTTACTCCCTGCGGGGTGAAGCTTTCTTT. As protein: CASSYSLRGEAFF. The V and J genes are TRBV6-5 and TRBJ1-1; D gene unclear. The V end was cut by 0 bases, the J end by 7 bases, with 9 bases between. This CDR3 has 13 residues. The germline gives CDR1 MNHEY, CDR2 SVGAGI.

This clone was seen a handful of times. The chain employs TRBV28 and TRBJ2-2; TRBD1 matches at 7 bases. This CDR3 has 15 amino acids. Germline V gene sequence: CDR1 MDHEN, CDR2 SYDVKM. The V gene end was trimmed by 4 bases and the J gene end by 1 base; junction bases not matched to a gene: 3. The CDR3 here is CASSWWTGNTGELFF. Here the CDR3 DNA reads TGTGCCAGCAGTTGGTGGACAGGGAACACCGGGGAGCTGTTTTTT. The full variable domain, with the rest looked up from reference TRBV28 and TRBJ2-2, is DVKVTQSSRYLVKRTGEKVFLECVQDMDHENMFWYRQDPGLGLRLIYFSYDVKMKEKGDIPEGYSVSREKKERFSLILESASTNQTSMYLCASSWWTGNTGELFFGEGSRLTVL.

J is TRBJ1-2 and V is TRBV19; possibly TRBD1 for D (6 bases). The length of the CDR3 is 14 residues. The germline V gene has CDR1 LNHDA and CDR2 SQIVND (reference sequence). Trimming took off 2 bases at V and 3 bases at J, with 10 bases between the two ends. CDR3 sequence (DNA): TGTGCCAGTAGTATAACAGGGTCCTACTATGGCTACACCTTC. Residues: CASSITGSYYGYTF.